The 23 T cell receptor beta chains below were found in one sample sequenced in a study of shared clonotypes between healthy human individuals. Sequencing was performed with immunoSEQ multiplex PCR; in TCRdb, only in-frame clones are kept and a portion is missing. The data hold some 900,000 clones, with around 80% observed a single time. The sample consisted of memory CD4+ T cells sorted from blood. The subset is: CD45RA-negative fraction. The receptors were gathered from a man aged 18 to 30 in good health.

This clone was observed a handful of times. V is TRBV27 and J is TRBJ2-7; 11 bases match TRBD2. The CDR3 has 14 amino acids. The V and J ends lost 8 bases and 4 bases, in that order; junction bases with no gene match: 7. In germline, CDR1 is MNHEY, CDR2 SMNVEV (reference sequence). The CDR3 protein is CASRPLAGEYEQYF. Written as DNA, the CDR3 is TGTGCCAGCCGACCACTAGCGGGGGAATACGAGCAGTACTTC.

The V gene is TRBV30, the J gene TRBJ2-7; 8 nucleotides agree with TRBD2. CDR1 GTSNPN and CDR2 SVGIG come from the germline V gene (reference sequence). This CDR3 region has 13 residues. After removal of 3 bases from V and 2 bases from J, the junction contained 3 bases not matched to a gene. The DNA for the CDR3 is TGTGCCTGGAGCGGGAGGGCACCCTACGAGCAGTACTTC. Its translation: CAWSGRAPYEQYF. The variable domain in full, with the rest retrieved from reference TRBV30 and TRBJ2-7, is SQTIHQWPATLVQPVGSPLSLECTVEGTSNPNLYWYRQAAGRGLQLLFYSVGIGQISSEVPQNLSASRPQDRQFILSSKKLLLSDSGFYLCAWSGRAPYEQYFGPGTRLTVT.

This chain links TRBV5-1 with TRBJ1-1, with 9 bases lining up with TRBD1. The CDR3 loop spans 12 amino acids. With V trimmed by 4 bases and J by 7 bases, 2 bases remained unmatched. Germline values: CDR1 SGHRS, CDR2 YFSETQ. In DNA form, the CDR3 reads TGCGCCAGCAGCGTGGACAGGGGTGAAGCTTTCTTT. It is translated as CASSVDRGEAFF.

V gene TRBV12-1 combines with J gene TRBJ2-1; TRBD2 was called by the table and not checked on the DNA. TRBV12-1 is deemed a pseudogene. The CDR3 has 17 residues. The CDR3 is CASSLPRRVLRNNEQFF. The CDR3 DNA reads as TGTGCCAGCAGCCTCCCCCGTCGGGTCCTGCGTAACAATGAGCAGTTCTTC.

The chain uses TRBV21-1 and TRBJ2-5; TRBD1 is taken as the D call from the table, unchecked against the DNA. TRBV21-1 is flagged as a pseudogene. The CDR3 sequence is 16 residues long. This chain's CDR3 is CASSKRQDRARGTQYF. The CDR3 nucleotides are TGTGCCAGCAGCAAACGGCAGGACAGGGCAAGAGGGACCCAGTACTTC.

For this clone: In the same sample, other DNA sequences code for this CDR3. This sequence joins TRBV5-1 and TRBJ2-3; a possible D gene is TRBD2 (5 bases). Trimming removed 2 bases at V and 4 bases at J, with 5 bases between. The germline gives CDR1 SGHRS, CDR2 YFSETQ. CDR3 length: 12 residues. This CDR3 reads CASSFSADTQYF. The CDR3 nucleotides read TGCGCCAGCAGCTTTAGCGCAGATACGCAGTATTTT.

The CDR3 loop reads CAIRASGSYGEQYF. The CDR3 nucleotides are TGTGCCATCAGGGCAAGCGGGAGTTATGGCGAGCAGTACTTC. V gene TRBV10-3 combines with J gene TRBJ2-7, with 8 bases lining up with TRBD2. With V trimmed by 6 bases and J by 6 bases, 10 bases remained unmatched. The germline V gene has CDR1 ENHRY and CDR2 SYGVKD. The length of the CDR3 is 14 residues.

This rearrangement joins TRBV28 to TRBJ2-2, with TRBD1 matching over 7 bases. Germline V gene sequence: CDR1 MDHEN, CDR2 SYDVKM. V lost 6 bases to trimming and J lost 6 bases; unmatched junction nucleotides: 4. The CDR3 is 13 amino acids. The CDR3 spells CASRKQGSGELFF. The DNA for the CDR3 is TGTGCCAGCAGAAAACAGGGGTCCGGGGAGCTGTTTTTT.

This chain links TRBV7-9 with TRBJ1-6; 7 nucleotides agree with TRBD1. J gave up 8 bases and V 1 base, and 2 bases lay outside the gene matches. The CDR3 sequence is 14 residues long. CDR1 and CDR2 from the germline V gene are SEHNR and FQNEAQ (reference sequence). Written as DNA, the CDR3 is TGTGCCAGCAGCTTAGACAGGGGTCATTCACCCCTCCACTTT. Amino acid sequence: CASSLDRGHSPLHF.

As for this clone: This CDR3 is also generated by other DNA sequences in the sample. The V gene is TRBV29-1, the J gene TRBJ2-7; D not resolved. CDR3 size: 11 residues. CDR1 is SQVTM and CDR2 is ANQGSEA in the germline V gene. Trimming removed 4 bases at V and 4 bases at J, with 8 bases between. The DNA for the CDR3 is TGCAGCGTTGCCTCAGGTTACGAGCAGTACTTC. This sequence encodes CSVASGYEQYF.

V is TRBV9 and J is TRBJ2-3, with D hard to call. V was shortened by 0 bases and J by 0 bases, with 11 bases between the two germline ends. CDR1 SGDLS and CDR2 YYNGEE come from the germline V gene. The CDR3 has 16 residues. CDR3 nucleotides: TGTGCCAGCAGCGTAGGAGCTCTTTCTAGCACAGATACGCAGTATTTT. It yields the protein CASSVGALSSTDTQYF.

This clone turned up a few times. The rearrangement uses TRBV9 and TRBJ1-1; no clear D. The CDR3 is made up of 14 amino acids. The V gene lost 3 bases and the J gene lost 5 bases, with 14 bases spanning the gap. Germline V gives CDR1 SGDLS, CDR2 YYNGEE. CDR3 DNA sequence: TGTGCCAGCAGCGAGGCAGGTCGGAAAACTGAAGCTTTCTTT. Amino acids: CASSEAGRKTEAFF.

V usage is TRBV2 and J usage is TRBJ2-1, with unresolved D. V lost 5 bases to trimming and J lost 2 bases, with 10 bases between them. In germline, CDR1 is SNHLY, CDR2 FYNNEI. The CDR3 extends over 14 amino acids. Written as DNA, the CDR3 is TGTGCCAGCAGTCTCTCCCAAACCTACAATGAGCAGTTCTTC. Its protein product is CASSLSQTYNEQFF.

V gene TRBV6-6 combines with J gene TRBJ2-5, with D maybe TRBD2 (7 bases). V lost 5 bases to trimming and J lost 3 bases, with 19 bases between them. Germline V gene lookup returns CDR1 MNHNY and CDR2 SVGAGI (reference sequence). The CDR3 has 16 amino acids. The CDR3 reads CASSPQKGGPKETQYF. CDR3 coding DNA: TGTGCCAGCAGTCCACAAAAGGGGGGGCCGAAAGAGACCCAGTACTTC.

The chain carries TRBV19 and TRBJ1-6, with D unclear. Germline V gene lookup returns CDR1 LNHDA and CDR2 SQIVND (reference sequence). V lost 7 bases and J 0 bases, leaving 10 bases between the germline ends. The length of the CDR3 is 15 residues. This CDR3 reads CASKPPNSYNSPLHF. CDR3 DNA: TGTGCCAGTAAGCCACCAAACTCCTATAATTCACCCCTCCACTTT.

J is TRBJ1-2 and V is TRBV5-1; 7 nucleotides agree with TRBD1. Germline V gene sequence: CDR1 SGHRS, CDR2 YFSETQ. Unmatched junction bases numbered 3, after V lost 4 bases and J lost 6 bases. The length of the CDR3 is 12 residues. The CDR3 is CASSEQGNGYTF. In DNA form, the CDR3 reads TGCGCCAGCAGCGAACAGGGGAATGGCTACACCTTC. Together with reference TRBV5-1 and TRBJ1-2, the CDR3 gives the full variable domain: KAGVTQTPRYLIKTRGQQVTLSCSPISGHRSVSWYQQTPGQGLQFLFEYFSETQRNKGNFPGRFSGRQFSNSRSEMNVSTLELGDSALYLCASSEQGNGYTFGSGTRLTVV.

The chain is built from TRBV5-6 and TRBJ1-3; 9 nucleotides align to TRBD1. Germline lookup yields CDR1 SGHDT and CDR2 YYEEEE. There are 19 residues in the CDR3. Trimming removed 4 bases from V and 3 bases from J; junction bases left unmatched: 17. DNA for the CDR3: TGTGCCAGCAGCCCAACGCGGAGGGGGACAGGGCTTTATGGAAACACCATATATTTT. Encoded protein: CASSPTRRGTGLYGNTIYF. Supplemented by reference TRBV5-6 and TRBJ1-3, the full variable domain reads DAGVTQSPTHLIKTRGQQVTLRCSPKSGHDTVSWYQQALGQGPQFIFQYYEEEERQRGNFPDRFSGHQFPNYSSELNVNALLLGDSALYLCASSPTRRGTGLYGNTIYFGEGSWLTVV.

This clone came up a few times. V gene TRBV19 combines with J gene TRBJ1-5; D is perhaps TRBD1 (6 bases). The germline V gene has CDR1 LNHDA and CDR2 SQIVND (reference sequence). This CDR3 spans 15 amino acids. Trimming took 3 bases from V and 2 from J, leaving 11 bases between them. The CDR3 reads CASSMNREGNQPQHF. The CDR3 nucleotides read TGTGCCAGTAGTATGAACAGGGAGGGCAATCAGCCCCAGCATTTT.

This chain links TRBV28 with TRBJ1-2, with D possibly TRBD1 on 5 matching bases. Germline V gives CDR1 MDHEN, CDR2 SYDVKM. Between the trimmed V and J ends, which lost 3 bases and 4 bases, there was a span of 9 bases. The CDR3 is 13 residues long. The CDR3 coding sequence is TGTGCCAGCAGTTTGGGGGTTGGCTATGGCTACACCTTC. Translation gives CASSLGVGYGYTF.

This clone occurred once. This rearrangement joins TRBV6-1 to TRBJ1-1; 11 bases align to TRBD1. Per germline, CDR1 MNHNS and CDR2 SASEGT. The CDR3 runs to 13 residues. V trimming: 11 bases; J trimming: 5 bases; junction bases outside the gene matches: 7. CDR3 DNA: TGTGCCGGGGGACAGGGGGGTAGGACTGAAGCTTTCTTT. Its translation is CAGGQGGRTEAFF.

This clone was found a few times. This sequence joins TRBV5-1 and TRBJ1-4, with D tentatively TRBD1 (5 bases). CDR3 size: 14 residues. Trimming cost V 4 bases and J 7 bases, with 14 bases left between them. Germline-derived CDR1 and CDR2 are SGHRS and YFSETQ. CDR3 protein: CASSNYGGAEKLFF. Written as DNA, the CDR3 is TGCGCCAGCAGCAACTACGGGGGTGCTGAAAAACTGTTTTTT.

Regarding this clone: The identical CDR3 is also encoded by other nucleotide sequences in the sample. The rearrangement joins TRBV5-4 to TRBJ1-1, with TRBD1 matching 8 bases. There are 14 residues in the CDR3. CDR1 is SGHNT, CDR2 YYREEE, per germline (reference sequence). V gave up 0 bases and J gave up 5 bases; unmatched junction bases: 3. CDR3 region: CASSLEQGGTEAFF. In DNA, the CDR3 is TGTGCCAGCAGCTTGGAACAGGGGGGTACTGAAGCTTTCTTT. The full variable domain, with the rest looked up from reference TRBV5-4 and TRBJ1-1, is ETGVTQSPTHLIKTRGQQVTLRCSSQSGHNTVSWYQQALGQGPQFIFQYYREEENGRGNFPPRFSGLQFPNYSSELNVNALELDDSALYLCASSLEQGGTEAFFGQGTRLTVV.

The DNA of the CDR3 is TGCGCCAGCAGCCAATCCGGGCTAGCCTCCACCGATGAGCAGTTCTTC. The encoded protein is CASSQSGLASTDEQFF. The chain recombines TRBV4-3 with TRBJ2-1; D might be TRBD2 (5 bases). The ends were cut back, 2 bases at V and 8 bases at J, with 19 bases in the middle. The CDR3 length is 16 residues. CDR1 is LGHNA and CDR2 is YSLEER in the germline V gene.